This T cell receptor beta chain emerged from a study of cytomegalovirus exposure and HLA in healthy donors (dated by TCRdb to 2015 to 2018). A note on the overall study: According to a later analysis, the 120 or so validation repertoires were produced on the same platform as the approximately 620 repertoires of the first cohort. The aim of the study was to test whether cataloging public T cell receptors could identify signatures of past pathogen exposure. In addition to the first cohort of roughly 700 subjects, a separate validation cohort of over 90 different subjects was used. High-throughput TCR immunosequencing, statistical association of individual TCRs with disease status, and machine learning were combined to predict cytomegalovirus infection status.

Separate from the approximately 670-subject first cohort, the validation cohort of some 130 subjects was the group to which the donors belonged. V is clipped by 11 bases and J by 4 bases, and the sequence between their germline boundaries is 10 bases long. The germline V gene (reference sequence) yields MNHEY for CDR1 and SMNVEV for CDR2. The CDR3 has 11 amino acids, counting the end cysteine and phenylalanine. Only the CDR3 part of the read is kept: 33 bases, read in frame from the first base. The protocol used for the library was the immunoSEQ multiplex PCR assay. The study's own analysis went as follows. A statistical classification framework was built to diagnose cytomegalovirus status from the catalog of TCR beta chain sequences. TCRdb obtained this table from immuneACCESS and retained in-frame rearrangements with V and J assigned. These tables miss some clones; where compared with another copy, unresolved V genes account for less than half of the shortfall, and the remainder is unexplained. From that table come the V and J calls and clone size; the DNA was used to work out D and trimming. The sample table lists 50,000 to 70,000 clones, roughly 94% of them with a count of one. 5.8% of the sample is taken by the ten largest.

Regarding this clone: Its antigen remains unidentified. No qualities accompany the bases; no much larger clone lies one base away.

Here is what the overall study found, with its caveats: The classifier was reported to diagnose cytomegalovirus status with high specificity and sensitivity in both the original and validation cohorts. In vitro tests confirmed that a few of the cytomegalovirus-associated TCR beta chains recognize cytomegalovirus antigens. Subsequent analysis determined that TCRs grouped into clusters in the first cohort also showed a tendency toward co-occurrence across the 120 or so validation repertoires, and 94% of cluster scores exceeded 0. The authors suggested that the approach could potentially be extended to other disease states and immunological phenotypes. Most TCR sequences were observed very rarely across donors, whereas some public TCRs were present in many individuals. A later analysis had no HLA typing for the validation cohort, so co-occurrence there was scored across all 110 or so repertoires. The study listed over 150 TCR beta chains as associated with cytomegalovirus.

The sequence was obtained from a young woman in good health and CMV-seropositive. The sample was PBMCs. The chain was built from TRBV27 and TRBJ2-3; the D gene is not confidently resolved. The CDR3 region has the sequence CAPQRADTQYF. Here is the DNA: TGTGCCCCCCAGCGTGCAGATACGCAGTATTTT.